This T cell receptor (beta chain) was identified in a study of blood T cell repertoires in COVID-19. Per the authors' pipeline: Amplification of reference gene primers provided the estimated nucleated cell counts. Some clones are missing from TCRdb's copy, which holds only in-frame ones; the method was immunoSEQ multiplex PCR. V and J calls and clone size are given by that table; D and trimming were obtained from the DNA. The data show 340,000 or so clones, with around 88% seen just once and 2.5% to 3% held by the top ten. Germline V gives CDR1 SGHTA, CDR2 FQGNSA. The CDR3 runs to 16 residues. The ends lost 1 base at V and 5 bases at J; junction bases unmatched: 9.

The source material was peripheral blood. This chain joins TRBV7-2 and TRBJ1-2; TRBD1 matches at 8 bases. The TCR sequence derives from a man in his thirties or forties with active or convalescent COVID-19. The CDR3 nucleotides read TGTGCCAGCAGCTTAGAAGCTGGACAGGGATCATATGGCTACACCTTC. This codes for CASSLEAGQGSYGYTF.